These 18 T cell receptor beta chains originate from one sample sequenced in a study of CD8+CD57+ T cells in acquired aplastic anemia (dated by TCRdb to between 2018 and 2020). Sequencing was performed on an Illumina HiSeq 2000. Profiling of TCR beta VDJ combinations and CDR3 sequences used genomic DNA as the template. Using fastp trimming at Q25 and MiXCR clonotype assembly, TCRdb reanalyzed the public sequencing data and kept in-frame beta chains. Duplicate CDR3 protein sequences are folded into a single record with the most common DNA and genes. Across this sample there are hundreds of thousands of distinct CDR3 sequences, with approximately 60% seen only once. The ten largest clones take up 1% to 1.5% of the sample. The patients picked for sequencing were ones in whom flow cytometry had shown an expansion of CD8+CD57+ cells. The specimen was sorted CD4+, CD8+, or CD8+CD57+ T cells (not recorded which) from PBMCs. Receptors were obtained from a human donor with aplastic anemia.

This clonotype was seen once. The chain carries TRBV15 and TRBJ2-5; 8 bases align to TRBD1. The V gene's germline CDR1 is LNHNV and CDR2 YYDKDF (reference sequence). There are 14 residues in the CDR3. J lost 4 bases, V lost 5 bases, and 6 bases had no gene match. The CDR3 DNA reads as TGTGCCACCAGCCCTAGGACAGGGACAGAGACCCAGTACTTC. This encodes CATSPRTGTETQYF. Looking up the rest from reference TRBV15 and TRBJ2-5 gives the full variable domain: DAMVIQNPRYQVTQFGKPVTLSCSQTLNHNVMYWYQQKSSQAPKLLFHYYDKDFNNEADTPDNFQSRRPNTSFCFLDIRSPGLGDTAMYLCATSPRTGTETQYFGPGTRLLVL.

This clonotype has at least ten counts. This rearrangement joins TRBV7-3 to TRBJ1-1, with no clear D. Germline V CDR1 and CDR2: SGHTA, FQGTGA. V was pared by 1 base and J by 2 bases, with 11 bases between. The CDR3 contains 15 residues. CDR3 coding DNA: TGTGCCAGCAGCTTAAACTTCGTAAAAAACACTGAAGCTTTCTTT. Its translation: CASSLNFVKNTEAFF.

J is TRBJ2-3 and V is TRBV5-1, with unresolved D. The CDR3 contains 15 residues. V was trimmed by 0 bases and J by 2 bases, leaving 10 bases between them. Germline values: CDR1 SGHRS, CDR2 YFSETQ. CDR3 coding DNA: TGCGCCAGCAGCTTGGGAGTTTTAGACACAGATACGCAGTATTTT. It yields the protein CASSLGVLDTDTQYF.

This chain joins TRBV5-1 and TRBJ1-2; D is undetermined. Germline V gene data show CDR1 as SGHRS and CDR2 as YFSETQ. The germline V and J ends were trimmed by 2 bases and 5 bases, with 16 bases remaining between them. This CDR3 region has 15 residues. The CDR3 DNA follows: TGCGCCAGCAGCTTAGCTACCGAGGCCAATTATGGCTACACCTTC. It codes for CASSLATEANYGYTF. The full variable domain, in which reference TRBV5-1 and TRBJ1-2 provide the parts outside the CDR3, is KAGVTQTPRYLIKTRGQQVTLSCSPISGHRSVSWYQQTPGQGLQFLFEYFSETQRNKGNFPGRFSGRQFSNSRSEMNVSTLELGDSALYLCASSLATEANYGYTFGSGTRLTVV.

The chain employs TRBV29-1 and TRBJ2-3; D possibly corresponds to TRBD2 (6 bases). The CDR3 has 13 amino acids. Germline CDR1 SQVTM, CDR2 ANQGSEA. V lost 1 base and J lost 3, with 8 bases in between. This CDR3 reads CSVEGLVTDTQYF. The CDR3 DNA reads as TGCAGCGTTGAAGGACTAGTTACAGATACGCAGTATTTT.

V and J are TRBV19 and TRBJ1-5, with D possibly being TRBD1 (6 bases). The germline gives CDR1 LNHDA, CDR2 SQIVND (reference sequence). This CDR3 spans 18 amino acids. Trimming removed 5 bases from V and 4 bases from J, with 24 bases in between. Here the CDR3 DNA reads TGTGCCAGTAGTCCTGACCCCCCAGCGACTAGGGGGAATCAGCCCCAGCATTTT. Translation gives CASSPDPPATRGNQPQHF.

The table lists this clonotype with a count of one. V and J are TRBV7-8 and TRBJ2-5, with 7 bases lining up with TRBD2. The CDR3 has 16 residues. Per germline, CDR1 SGHVS and CDR2 FQNEAQ. The ends lost 5 bases at V and 3 bases at J; junction bases unmatched: 12. The CDR3: CASSLTTASGEETQYF. The CDR3, as DNA: TGTGCCAGCAGCCTCACCACGGCCAGCGGGGAAGAGACCCAGTACTTC.

This chain joins TRBV20-1 and TRBJ2-3; 9 bases align to TRBD2. The junction had 15 bases not matched to a gene; V was cut back by 5 bases and J by 6 bases. This CDR3 spans 16 amino acids. CDR1 and CDR2 (germline): DFQATT, SNEGSKA (reference sequence). The chain's CDR3 is CSAPPSLAGSRDTQYF. The CDR3 coding sequence is TGCAGTGCTCCACCATCCCTAGCGGGGTCTAGGGATACGCAGTATTTT.

In the case of this clonotype: The junction differs from germline at one of its ends, possibly a read error. The genes are TRBV20-1 and TRBJ1-3; unclear D gene. The CDR3 has 11 amino acids. Germline V gene sequence: CDR1 DFQATT, CDR2 SNEGSKA (reference sequence). The CDR3 loop is CSASWRYTIYF. In nucleotides, the CDR3 is TGCAGTGCTAGTTGGAGATACACCATATACTTT.

The chain employs TRBV19 and TRBJ1-2; weak D call: TRBD1 (5 bases). The germline CDR1 and CDR2 sequences are LNHDA and SQIVND (reference sequence). This CDR3 has 17 amino acids. The V and J ends lost 2 bases and 0 bases respectively, with 16 bases between them. In nucleotides, the CDR3 is TGTGCCAGTAGTATAAAGTGGGGCCGTTATCCTAACTATGGCTACACCTTC. Translated: CASSIKWGRYPNYGYTF.

V usage is TRBV20-1 and J usage is TRBJ1-1; D is perhaps TRBD1 (5 bases). Trimming shortened V by 2 bases and J by 0 bases, and 13 bases separated the two germline ends. From germline, CDR1 is DFQATT and CDR2 SNEGSKA (reference sequence). The CDR3 contains 15 residues. CDR3 coding DNA: TGCAGTGCTAGACAGGTTGGGGGAATGAACACTGAAGCTTTCTTT. It specifies CSARQVGGMNTEAFF.

The chain has TRBV20-1 and TRBJ1-1; TRBD1 is a possible D gene (6 bases). Trimming removed 1 base from V and 5 bases from J, with 14 bases in between. Germline CDR1 DFQATT, CDR2 SNEGSKA (reference sequence). This CDR3 is 14 amino acids long. The CDR3 loop reads CSARGWEGGTEAFF. DNA for the CDR3: TGCAGTGCTAGAGGGTGGGAGGGGGGAACTGAAGCTTTCTTT.

This clonotype has ten or more counts. This chain uses TRBV19 with TRBJ1-5; D unclear. CDR1 LNHDA and CDR2 SQIVND come from the germline V gene (reference sequence). The CDR3 has 15 amino acids. Trimming left V 4 bases short and J 7 bases short, with 17 bases between. In DNA, the CDR3 is TGTGCCAGTAGTACCACCGGGAGGGCCGCCCAGCCCCAGCATTTT. It yields the protein CASSTTGRAAQPQHF.

This clonotype was seen many times. The DNA for the CDR3 is TGTGCCAGCAGTCCGACGTCCTTATCCGAAACGTATTTT. Translating gives CASSPTSLSETYF. This chain joins TRBV12-3 or TRBV12-4 and TRBJ2-3; D remains ambiguous. CDR3 size: 13 residues. The V end was cut by 5 bases, the J end by 14 bases, with 20 bases between.

This clonotype was seen a few times. V and J are TRBV19 and TRBJ2-3; D ambiguous. V was cut by 3 bases and J by 1 base, with 5 bases left in between. This CDR3 is built from 13 residues. Germline CDR1 LNHDA, CDR2 SQIVND (reference sequence). Written as DNA, the CDR3 is TGTGCCAGTAGTATTCAGGGCACAGATACGCAGTATTTT. Protein sequence: CASSIQGTDTQYF.

This clonotype was observed a single time. A junction end diverges from the germline sequence, so it may reflect a read error. The chain uses TRBV6-5 and TRBJ1-2, with D possibly being TRBD1 (5 bases). Germline CDR1 MNHEY, CDR2 SVGAGI. The CDR3 runs to 13 residues. DNA of the CDR3: TGTGCCAGCAGCCCAGACAGACTCAGGGATATAGCCTTC. It is translated as CASSPDRLRDIAF.

The V and J genes are TRBV20-1 and TRBJ2-7, with 8 bases lining up with TRBD1. The germline V gene encodes CDR1 DFQATT and CDR2 SNEGSKA (reference sequence). The CDR3 has 14 amino acids. V dropped 0 bases and J dropped 3; count of bases not matched to a gene: 4. The DNA for the CDR3 is TGCAGTGCTAGAGATCAGGGGGCCAGCTACGAGCAGTACTTC. It encodes CSARDQGASYEQYF.

The chain links TRBV29-1 to TRBJ1-1; D gene ambiguous. Germline CDR1 and CDR2: SQVTM and ANQGSEA. This CDR3 contains 13 residues. The ends were cut back, 4 bases at V and 4 bases at J, with 13 bases in the middle. CDR3 in amino acids: CSVASGWTTEAFF. In nucleotides, the CDR3 is TGCAGCGTTGCCAGCGGGTGGACCACTGAAGCTTTCTTT.